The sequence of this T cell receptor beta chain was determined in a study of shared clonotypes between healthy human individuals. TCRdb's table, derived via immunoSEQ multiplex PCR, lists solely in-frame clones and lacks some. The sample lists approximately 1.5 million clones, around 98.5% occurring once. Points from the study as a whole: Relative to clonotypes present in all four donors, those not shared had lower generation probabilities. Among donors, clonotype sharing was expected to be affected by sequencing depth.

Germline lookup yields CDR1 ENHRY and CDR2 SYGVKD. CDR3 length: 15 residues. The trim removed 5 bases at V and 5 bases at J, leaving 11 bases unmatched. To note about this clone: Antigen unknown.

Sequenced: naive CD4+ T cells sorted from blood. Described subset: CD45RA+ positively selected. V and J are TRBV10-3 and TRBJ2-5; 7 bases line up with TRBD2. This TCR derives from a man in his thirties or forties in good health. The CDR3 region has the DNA TGTGCCATCAGTCCTATGACTAGCAGGACCGAGACCCAGTACTTC. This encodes CAISPMTSRTETQYF.